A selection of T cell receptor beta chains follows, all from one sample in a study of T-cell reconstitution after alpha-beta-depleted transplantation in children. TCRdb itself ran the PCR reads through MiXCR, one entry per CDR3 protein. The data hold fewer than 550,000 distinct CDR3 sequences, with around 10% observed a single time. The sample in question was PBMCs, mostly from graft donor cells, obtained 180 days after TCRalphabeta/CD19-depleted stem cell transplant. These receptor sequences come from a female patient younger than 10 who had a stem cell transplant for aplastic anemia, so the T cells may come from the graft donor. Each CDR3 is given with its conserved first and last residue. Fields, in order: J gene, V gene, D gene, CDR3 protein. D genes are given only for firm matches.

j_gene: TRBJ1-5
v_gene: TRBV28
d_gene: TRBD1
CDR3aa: CASSWTGARQPQHF

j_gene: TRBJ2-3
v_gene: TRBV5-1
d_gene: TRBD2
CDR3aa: CASSLLAPSGTSTDTQYF

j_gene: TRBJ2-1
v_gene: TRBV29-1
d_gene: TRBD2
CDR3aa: CSVEDPSGRTYNEQFF

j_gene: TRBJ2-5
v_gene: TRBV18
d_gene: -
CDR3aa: CASSPDPGFPRGTQYF

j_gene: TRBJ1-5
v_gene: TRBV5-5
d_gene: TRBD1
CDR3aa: CASSLEGTVSNQPQHF

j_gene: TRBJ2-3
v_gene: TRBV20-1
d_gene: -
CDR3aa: CSARVGADTDTQYF

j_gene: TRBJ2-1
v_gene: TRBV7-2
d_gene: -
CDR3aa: CASSLIARGAYNEQFF

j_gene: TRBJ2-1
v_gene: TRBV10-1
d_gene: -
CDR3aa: CASSFQGGEQFF

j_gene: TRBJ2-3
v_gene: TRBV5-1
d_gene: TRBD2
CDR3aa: CASSWGTSGYTDTQYF

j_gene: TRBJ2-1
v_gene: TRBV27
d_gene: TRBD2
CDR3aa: CASRVGLEAGYEQFF

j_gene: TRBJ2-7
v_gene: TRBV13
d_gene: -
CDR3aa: CASSHRDNLFYEQYF

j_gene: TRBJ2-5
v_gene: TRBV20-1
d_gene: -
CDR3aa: CSARDLVSGNQETQYF

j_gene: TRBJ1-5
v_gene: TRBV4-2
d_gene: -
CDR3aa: CASSREGDNQPQHF

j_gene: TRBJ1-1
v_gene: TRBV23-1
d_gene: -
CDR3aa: CARTGQPPYF

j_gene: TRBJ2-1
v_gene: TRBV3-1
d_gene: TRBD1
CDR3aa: CASSHYRGNEQFF

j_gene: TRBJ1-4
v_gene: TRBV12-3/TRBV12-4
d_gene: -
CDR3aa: CASSLSEKLFF

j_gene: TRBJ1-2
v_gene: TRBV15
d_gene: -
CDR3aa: CATSRGPPGGYTF

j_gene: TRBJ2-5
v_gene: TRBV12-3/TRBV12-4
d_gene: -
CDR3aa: CASSLMGGGETQYF

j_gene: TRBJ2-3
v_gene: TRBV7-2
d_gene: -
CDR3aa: CASSPVRWNTQYF

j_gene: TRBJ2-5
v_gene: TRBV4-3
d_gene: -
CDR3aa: CASSQEGGPLQETQYF

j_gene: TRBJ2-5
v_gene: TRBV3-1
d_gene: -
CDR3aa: CASSTGVQETQYF

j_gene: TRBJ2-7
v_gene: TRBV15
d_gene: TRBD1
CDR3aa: CATSTNRGRSLASATYEQYF

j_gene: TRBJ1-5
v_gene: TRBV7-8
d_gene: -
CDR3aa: CASSFDPNQPQHF

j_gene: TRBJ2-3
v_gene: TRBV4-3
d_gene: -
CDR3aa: CASSQDYIDTQYF

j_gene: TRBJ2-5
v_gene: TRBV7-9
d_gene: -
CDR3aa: CASSLEQALRAQYF

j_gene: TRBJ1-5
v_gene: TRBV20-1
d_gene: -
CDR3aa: CSARSQGNQPQHF

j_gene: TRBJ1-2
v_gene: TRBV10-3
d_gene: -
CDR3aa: CAISESTENYGYTF

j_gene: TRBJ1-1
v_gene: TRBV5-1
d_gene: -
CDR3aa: CASSLVPGSNTEAFF

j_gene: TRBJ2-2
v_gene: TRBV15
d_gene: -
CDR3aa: CATSRGGSGELFF

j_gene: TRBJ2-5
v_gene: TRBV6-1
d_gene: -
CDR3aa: CASSESWRLGQETQYF

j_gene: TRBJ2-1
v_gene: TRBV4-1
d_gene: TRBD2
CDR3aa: CASSQSVTSAYNEQFF

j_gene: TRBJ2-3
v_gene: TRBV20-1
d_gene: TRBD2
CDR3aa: CSARDPTRGRALSDTQYF

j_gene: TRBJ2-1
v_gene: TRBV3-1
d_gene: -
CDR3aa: CASSPFLSEQFF

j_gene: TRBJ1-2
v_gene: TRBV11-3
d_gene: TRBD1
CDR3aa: CASSLGMVGQGALVLSNYGYTF

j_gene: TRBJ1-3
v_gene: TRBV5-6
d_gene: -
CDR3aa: CASSLASITVSGNTIYF

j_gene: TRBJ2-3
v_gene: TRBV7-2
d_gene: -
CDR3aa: CASSLGVQTSTDTQYF

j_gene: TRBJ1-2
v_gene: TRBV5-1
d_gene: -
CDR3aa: CASSLGTGGPGYTF

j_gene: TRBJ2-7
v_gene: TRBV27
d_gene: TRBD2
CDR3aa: CASSLRGSLYEQYF

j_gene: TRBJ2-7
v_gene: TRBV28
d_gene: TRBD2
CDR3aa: CASSFLGGLEQYF

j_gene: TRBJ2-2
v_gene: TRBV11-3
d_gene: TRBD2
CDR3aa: CASSFPGLEDTGELFF

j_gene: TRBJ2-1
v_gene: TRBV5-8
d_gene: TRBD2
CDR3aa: CASSLGLAFYNEQFF

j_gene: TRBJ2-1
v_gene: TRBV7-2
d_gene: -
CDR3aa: CASSSPGQGYNEQFF

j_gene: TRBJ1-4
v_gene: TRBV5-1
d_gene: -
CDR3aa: CASSPAGGGHNEKLFF

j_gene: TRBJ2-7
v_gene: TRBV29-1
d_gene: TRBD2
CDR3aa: CSVEVGLAGVNAYEQYF

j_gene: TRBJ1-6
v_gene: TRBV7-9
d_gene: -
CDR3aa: CASSFTGDSYNSPLHF

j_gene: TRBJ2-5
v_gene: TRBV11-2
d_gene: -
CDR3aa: CASQRTAQETQYF